Shown below are 6 T cell receptor beta chains from a single sample sequenced in a study of CXCR3-negative and CXCR3-positive naive CD8 T cells. Their cognate antigens are unknown. Points from the study as a whole: Against CXCR3-negative naive cells, CXCR3-positive naive cells showed more hydrophobic TRB CDR3s.

5' RACE with UMI labels generated the TRB cDNA libraries. TCRdb reprocessed the 5' RACE reads, keeping one entry per CDR3 protein, no DNA. In total, the table holds tens of thousands of distinct CDR3 sequences. Sequencing was carried out using naive CXCR3+ CD8+ T cells from blood. The subset: CD45RO-CCR7+CD27+CD95- naive CD8+ T cells expressing CXCR3 (TNR3+). These receptors were taken from a human donor in good health. Some clones in this sample may be carry-over from other donors' samples.

This sequence joins TRBV12-3 or TRBV12-4 and TRBJ2-1. The CDR3 covers 11 residues. The CDR3 is CASSLVGEQFF.

CDR3 sequence reads: CASSNEGQPQHF. This rearrangement joins TRBV12-3 or TRBV12-4 to TRBJ1-5. This CDR3 spans 12 amino acids.

The J gene is TRBJ2-2, the V gene TRBV14; TCRdb returns TRBD2, unconfirmable since there is no DNA. The CDR3 has 16 amino acids. The V gene's germline CDR1 is SGHDN and CDR2 FVKESK. The CDR3 spells CASRTSGGSNTGELFF.

This chain uses TRBV5-1 with TRBJ2-7; lacking DNA, the TRBD1 call made by TCRdb goes unchecked. Germline V gives CDR1 SGHRS, CDR2 YFSETQ. The CDR3 covers 15 residues. CDR3 residues: CASSFGTGASYEQYF. Full variable domain (outside the CDR3, taken from reference TRBV5-1 and TRBJ2-7): KAGVTQTPRYLIKTRGQQVTLSCSPISGHRSVSWYQQTPGQGLQFLFEYFSETQRNKGNFPGRFSGRQFSNSRSEMNVSTLELGDSALYLCASSFGTGASYEQYFGPGTRLTVT.

The CDR3 protein is CSVGKSETYEQYF. This chain joins TRBV29-1 and TRBJ2-7. The germline V gene encodes CDR1 SQVTM and CDR2 ANQGSEA. This CDR3 has 13 amino acids.

J is TRBJ1-4 and V is TRBV15. CDR3 length equals 14 residues. Germline CDR1 and CDR2: LNHNV and YYDKDF (reference sequence). CDR3 sequence reads: CATSMLRTGEKLFF.